A single sample is the source of the 29 T cell receptor beta chains below, sequenced in a study of T-cell reconstitution after alpha-beta-depleted transplantation in children. A TCRbeta library incorporating unique molecular identifiers was prepared. A single record per CDR3 protein comes from TCRdb applying MiXCR to the PCR reads. Of about 240,000 distinct CDR3 sequences in the sample, roughly 24% were seen once. Sequences were derived from PBMCs, sampled before TCRalphabeta/CD19-depleted stem cell transplant. These receptors originate from a girl aged 2-10 years with Fanconi anemia, due to receive a stem cell transplant.

Points on this clonotype: A much larger clone sits a single nucleotide away, making a read error possible. This sequence joins TRBV7-9 and TRBJ2-1, with D possibly TRBD2 on 5 matching bases. The CDR3 contains 13 residues. The germline V gene encodes CDR1 SEHNR and CDR2 FQNEAQ (reference sequence). Trimming took off 4 bases at V and 1 base at J, with 5 bases between the two ends. CDR3 sequence reads: CASSSGSYNEQFF. The CDR3 nucleotides are TGTGCCAGCAGCTCGGGATCCTACAATGAGCAGTTCTTC.

This clonotype has just a few counts. This chain uses TRBV7-2 with TRBJ2-3; weak D call: TRBD2 (6 bases). CDR3 length: 15 amino acids. The germline CDR1 and CDR2 sequences are SGHTA and FQGNSA. Deletions cut 2 bases from V and 0 bases from J, with 9 bases between. CDR3 DNA: TGTGCCAGCAGCTTAACGGGGACTAGCACAGATACGCAGTATTTT. Translating gives CASSLTGTSTDTQYF. Full variable domain (outside the CDR3, taken from reference TRBV7-2 and TRBJ2-3): GAGVSQSPSNKVTEKGKDVELRCDPISGHTALYWYRQSLGQGLEFLIYFQGNSAPDKSGLPSDRFSAERTGGSVSTLTIQRTQQEDSAVYLCASSLTGTSTDTQYFGPGTRLTVL.

The rearrangement links TRBV6-1 to TRBJ1-5; TRBD1 agrees at 10 bases. This CDR3 has 15 amino acids. The trim removed 5 bases at V and 1 base at J, leaving 2 bases unmatched. Germline V lookup: CDR1 MNHNS, CDR2 SASEGT. This chain's CDR3 is CASSRTGGSNQPQHF. The DNA of the CDR3 is TGTGCCAGCAGTAGGACAGGGGGAAGCAATCAGCCCCAGCATTTT.

At least ten counts were recorded for this clonotype. The chain employs TRBV24-1 and TRBJ1-1; the D is unclear. Per germline, CDR1 KGHDR and CDR2 SFDVKD. This CDR3 is built from 12 residues. Deletions cut 6 bases from V and 0 bases from J, with 4 bases between. This chain's CDR3 is CATSSMNTEAFF. CDR3 in DNA: TGTGCCACCAGTTCAATGAACACTGAAGCTTTCTTT.

This clonotype was counted at least ten times. The chain uses TRBV5-1 and TRBJ1-1; D unclear. In germline, CDR1 is SGHRS, CDR2 YFSETQ. The CDR3 length is 14 residues. V was cut by 4 bases and J by 1 base, with 11 bases left in between. CDR3 coding DNA: TGCGCCAGCAGCCCCAGGACGGCGAACACTGAAGCTTTCTTT. Translation: CASSPRTANTEAFF. Looking up the rest from reference TRBV5-1 and TRBJ1-1 gives the full variable domain: KAGVTQTPRYLIKTRGQQVTLSCSPISGHRSVSWYQQTPGQGLQFLFEYFSETQRNKGNFPGRFSGRQFSNSRSEMNVSTLELGDSALYLCASSPRTANTEAFFGQGTRLTVV.

V usage is TRBV12-3 or TRBV12-4 and J usage is TRBJ2-1; 9 positions agree with TRBD1. There are 15 residues in the CDR3. The V and J ends lost 3 bases and 7 bases, in that order; junction bases with no gene match: 7. CDR3: CASSFRGQGRNEQFF. The DNA for the CDR3 is TGTGCCAGCAGTTTTAGGGGACAGGGTAGAAATGAGCAGTTCTTC.

V usage is TRBV11-2 and J usage is TRBJ2-5, with TRBD2 matching 8 bases. The germline V gene encodes CDR1 SGHAT and CDR2 FQNNGV. The CDR3 loop spans 15 amino acids. V lost 5 bases, J lost 5 bases, and 10 bases stayed unmatched. The CDR3 DNA sequence: TGTGCCAGCAGCCCGGGGGGGACGACGATGGAGACCCAGTACTTC. This gives the protein CASSPGGTTMETQYF.

This clonotype was picked up one time. The gene calls are TRBV30 and TRBJ2-3; 7 nucleotides line up with TRBD2. Germline V gene data show CDR1 as GTSNPN and CDR2 as SVGIG (reference sequence). The CDR3 spans 15 residues. V lost 8 bases to trimming and J lost 4 bases; unmatched junction nucleotides: 15. CDR3 protein: CAGTWVAGASDTQYF. The CDR3 region has the DNA TGTGCCGGAACGTGGGTAGCGGGCGCATCAGATACGCAGTATTTT.

This clonotype was counted many times. V gene TRBV7-2 combines with J gene TRBJ1-2; D may be TRBD1 (6 bases). V was trimmed by 4 bases and J by 0 bases, leaving 12 bases between them. Germline CDR1 is SGHTA and CDR2 is FQGNSA. The CDR3 length is 15 residues. The CDR3 protein is CASSYGTPANYGYTF. CDR3 in DNA: TGTGCCAGCAGCTACGGGACACCAGCTAACTATGGCTACACCTTC.

This clonotype was recorded a few times. This sequence joins TRBV5-1 and TRBJ2-1, with 11 bases matching TRBD2. Germline-derived CDR1 and CDR2 are SGHRS and YFSETQ. The CDR3 sequence is 18 residues long. V was pared by 0 bases and J by 0 bases, with 5 bases of the junction left unmatched. CDR3 in amino acids: CASSLAISGRGSYNEQFF. CDR3 coding DNA: TGCGCCAGCAGCTTGGCGATTAGCGGGAGGGGCTCCTACAATGAGCAGTTCTTC.

This clonotype was observed at least ten times. The V call is TRBV13, the J call TRBJ2-1; TRBD2 matches at 12 bases. Germline CDR1 PRHDT, CDR2 FYEKMQ (reference sequence). Losses at the gene ends were 11 bases for V and 7 bases for J; bases not matched to a gene: 3. The CDR3 has 12 residues. In DNA form, the CDR3 reads TGTGCCGGCGGACTAGCGGGAAATGAGCAGTTCTTC. As protein: CAGGLAGNEQFF.

This clonotype was observed once. The chain links TRBV3-1 to TRBJ1-6; 9 nucleotides agree with TRBD1. Germline CDR1 reads LGHDT; CDR2 reads YNNKEL (reference sequence). This CDR3 has 15 amino acids. Trimming removed 6 bases from V and 6 bases from J; junction bases left unmatched: 6. The CDR3 DNA sequence: TGTGCCAGCAGTCCAACGGGACAGGGTAATTCACCCCTCCACTTT. It translates to CASSPTGQGNSPLHF.

Details on this clonotype: Given the absence of the conserved phenylalanine or tryptophan at the CDR3 end, a read error is likely. The J gene is TRBJ1-3, the V gene TRBV29-1, with D possibly matching TRBD1 (5 bases). Trimming left V 7 bases short and J 0 bases short, with 7 bases between. Germline V CDR1 and CDR2: SQVTM, ANQGSEA. The CDR3 runs 12 residues. CDR3 nucleotides: TGCAGCGCTGGACACTCTGGAAACACCATATATTTA. This sequence encodes CSAGHSGNTIYL.

This clonotype was found many times. The V and J genes are TRBV7-8 and TRBJ2-1, with D possibly being TRBD1 (6 bases). The CDR3 runs to 14 residues. Trimming took off 3 bases at V and 2 bases at J, with 8 bases between the two ends. Germline loops: CDR1 SGHVS, CDR2 FQNEAQ. The CDR3 here is CASSFRTAYNEQFF. The CDR3 nucleotides are TGTGCCAGCAGCTTCCGGACAGCCTACAATGAGCAGTTCTTC.

The chain uses TRBV6-1 and TRBJ2-7, with TRBD2 identical over 9 bases. Trimming removed 1 base from V and 2 bases from J; junction bases left unmatched: 9. The germline gives CDR1 MNHNS, CDR2 SASEGT. This CDR3 spans 17 amino acids. Here the CDR3 DNA reads TGTGCCAGCAGTGAAGTACCTAGCGGGGCCTCAACCTACGAGCAGTACTTC. Encoded protein: CASSEVPSGASTYEQYF.

This clonotype appeared once. The CDR3 loop is CASSLVILTSGYNEQFF. The DNA of the CDR3 is TGTGCCAGCAGCTTAGTGATTTTGACTAGCGGGTACAATGAGCAGTTCTTC. This chain uses TRBV7-2 with TRBJ2-1, with TRBD2 matching 10 bases. The CDR3 spans 17 residues. J was trimmed by 4 bases and V by 1 base; bases with no gene match: 7. Germline V CDR1 and CDR2: SGHTA, FQGNSA. The full variable domain, in which reference TRBV7-2 and TRBJ2-1 provide the parts outside the CDR3, is GAGVSQSPSNKVTEKGKDVELRCDPISGHTALYWYRQSLGQGLEFLIYFQGNSAPDKSGLPSDRFSAERTGGSVSTLTIQRTQQEDSAVYLCASSLVILTSGYNEQFFGPGTRLTVL.

This clonotype showed up many times. The rearrangement links TRBV9 to TRBJ2-7, with D perhaps TRBD2 (5 bases). Trimming pared 4 bases from V and 4 bases from J, leaving 15 bases between. CDR3 length equals 14 residues. Germline values: CDR1 SGDLS, CDR2 YYNGEE. The CDR3 loop is CASSSRETSYEQYF. In nucleotides, the CDR3 is TGTGCCAGCAGCTCGCGTGAAACTAGTTACGAGCAGTACTTC. Full variable domain (rest looked up from reference TRBV9 and TRBJ2-7): DSGVTQTPKHLITATGQRVTLRCSPRSGDLSVYWYQQSLDQGLQFLIQYYNGEERAKGNILERFSAQQFPDLHSELNLSSLELGDSALYFCASSSRETSYEQYFGPGTRLTVT.

Many counts were recorded for this clonotype. The gene calls are TRBV29-1 and TRBJ2-7; weak D call: TRBD1 (5 bases). The length of the CDR3 is 12 residues. Germline V gene lookup returns CDR1 SQVTM and CDR2 ANQGSEA. V was clipped by 6 bases and J by 4 bases, with 13 bases between them. The CDR3 DNA reads as TGCAGCGTCGGACACGGTCTATACGAGCAGTACTTC. It encodes CSVGHGLYEQYF.

This clonotype was seen more than once but under ten times. The chain employs TRBV13 and TRBJ2-1; TRBD2 is a possible D gene (5 bases). The CDR3 totals 13 residues. The germline V gene has CDR1 PRHDT and CDR2 FYEKMQ (reference sequence). V was pared by 2 bases and J by 11 bases, with 13 bases between. CDR3 coding DNA: TGTGCCAGCAGCTTACGGGCTAGCCTTAAGCAGTTCTTC. Encoded protein: CASSLRASLKQFF.

The chain links TRBV20-1 to TRBJ2-1, with no clear D. Germline V CDR1 and CDR2: DFQATT, SNEGSKA (reference sequence). The CDR3 runs 14 residues. Trimming left V 0 bases short and J 0 bases short, with 6 bases between. The chain's CDR3 is CSARDLDSYNEQFF. In DNA form, the CDR3 reads TGCAGTGCTAGAGATCTTGACTCCTACAATGAGCAGTTCTTC.

This clonotype has only a few counts. This sequence joins TRBV29-1 and TRBJ1-2, with a tentative D call TRBD1 (6 bases). Germline CDR1 and CDR2: SQVTM and ANQGSEA. V was trimmed by 7 bases and J by 2 bases, leaving 11 bases between them. This CDR3 is built from 12 residues. CDR3 amino acids: CSGGTPNYGYTF. The CDR3 bases are TGCAGCGGAGGGACACCCAACTATGGCTACACCTTC.

This clonotype was detected ten times or more. This rearrangement joins TRBV28 to TRBJ2-7; the match to TRBD2 covers 7 bases. J lost 2 bases, V lost 5 bases, and 3 bases had no gene match. Germline V gene sequence: CDR1 MDHEN, CDR2 SYDVKM. The CDR3 totals 13 residues. The CDR3 DNA follows: TGTGCCAGCAGTGTCGCGGGGGCCTACGAGCAGTACTTC. Its protein product is CASSVAGAYEQYF.

This clonotype has at least ten counts. This rearrangement joins TRBV7-2 to TRBJ2-1, with unresolved D. Germline V lookup: CDR1 SGHTA, CDR2 FQGNSA. V was cut by 2 bases and J by 3 bases, with 8 bases left in between. This CDR3 region has 14 residues. CDR3 sequence reads: CASSLRLGYNEQFF. The CDR3 bases are TGTGCCAGCAGCTTAAGGCTAGGCTACAATGAGCAGTTCTTC.

This clonotype has at least ten counts. The V call is TRBV4-2, the J call TRBJ2-1, with a tentative D call TRBD2 (6 bases). V was pared by 1 base and J by 0 bases, with 13 bases between. CDR3 length: 17 amino acids. Germline CDR1 is LGHNA and CDR2 is YNFKEQ. CDR3 sequence reads: CASSQGTGLSSYNEQFF. The CDR3 nucleotides read TGTGCCAGCAGCCAAGGAACGGGACTGAGCTCCTACAATGAGCAGTTCTTC.

Only a few counts were recorded for this clonotype. A far larger clone differs by one base, so this is likely a read error. V usage is TRBV2 and J usage is TRBJ2-5; D call uncertain. V lost 6 bases and J 2 bases, leaving 4 bases between the germline ends. Germline V gene sequence: CDR1 SNHLY, CDR2 FYNNEI. The CDR3 length is 11 residues. The CDR3, as DNA: TGTGCCAGCAGGCCACAAGAGACCCAGTACTTC. The encoded protein is CASRPQETQYF.

This clonotype was seen a few times. The J gene is TRBJ2-3, the V gene TRBV20-1, with 9 bases that match TRBD1. V gave up 6 bases and J gave up 4 bases; unmatched junction bases: 8. The length of the CDR3 is 14 residues. Germline V CDR1 and CDR2: DFQATT, SNEGSKA (reference sequence). The CDR3 here is CSARGQGRADTQYF. In nucleotides, the CDR3 is TGCAGTGCCCGGGGACAGGGTAGGGCAGATACGCAGTATTTT.

Regarding this clonotype: One end of the junction fails to match germline, which may point to a read error. The chain combines TRBV12-3 or TRBV12-4 with TRBJ2-1, with TRBD2 matching 10 bases. This CDR3 region has 16 residues. In DNA, the CDR3 is TGTGCCGGCAGCCCAACCCTAGCGGGGGCCTTTGGTGAGCAGTTCTTC. Its protein product is CAGSPTLAGAFGEQFF.

The V call is TRBV18, the J call TRBJ1-2; D remains unclear. There are 13 residues in the CDR3. V gave up 6 bases and J gave up 5 bases, with 13 bases separating them. Germline V CDR1 and CDR2: KGHSH, LQKENI. The CDR3 region has the DNA TGTGCCAGCTCTCAGACGACGGTGTATGGCTACACCTTC. Translated: CASSQTTVYGYTF.

The table lists this clonotype with many counts. The chain uses TRBV9 and TRBJ2-1; D is undetermined. Germline V gene sequence: CDR1 SGDLS, CDR2 YYNGEE. V was cut by 0 bases and J by 4 bases, with 14 bases left in between. The length of the CDR3 is 16 residues. The CDR3 is CASSVGDFDPYNEQFF. CDR3 coding DNA: TGTGCCAGCAGCGTAGGGGATTTCGACCCTTACAATGAGCAGTTCTTC. The full variable domain, its missing parts supplied by reference TRBV9 and TRBJ2-1, is DSGVTQTPKHLITATGQRVTLRCSPRSGDLSVYWYQQSLDQGLQFLIQYYNGEERAKGNILERFSAQQFPDLHSELNLSSLELGDSALYFCASSVGDFDPYNEQFFGPGTRLTVL.